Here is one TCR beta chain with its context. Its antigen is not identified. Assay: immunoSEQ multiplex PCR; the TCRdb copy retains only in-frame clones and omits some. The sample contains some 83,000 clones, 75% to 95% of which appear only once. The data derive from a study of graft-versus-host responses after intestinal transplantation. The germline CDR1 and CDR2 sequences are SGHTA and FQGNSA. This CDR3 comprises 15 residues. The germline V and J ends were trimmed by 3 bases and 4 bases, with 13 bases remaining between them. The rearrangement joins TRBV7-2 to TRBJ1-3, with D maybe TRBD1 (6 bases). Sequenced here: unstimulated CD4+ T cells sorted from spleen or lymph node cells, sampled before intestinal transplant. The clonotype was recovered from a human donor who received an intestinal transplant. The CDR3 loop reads CASSFGRGGGNTIYF. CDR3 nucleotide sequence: TGTGCCAGCAGCTTTGGCAGGGGTGGGGGAAACACCATATATTTT.